What follows are 18 T cell receptor beta chains derived from one specimen sequenced in a study of blood T cell repertoires in COVID-19. Measured with immunoSEQ multiplex PCR; TCRdb has only the in-frame clones, and not every one. The sample shows 170,000 or so clones, about 88% of them seen only once. The sample was PBMCs or T cells enriched from blood (not recorded which). All receptors come from a woman in her 50s who had recovered from COVID-19.

The chain is built from TRBV19 and TRBJ1-6, with 7 bases lining up with TRBD1. CDR3 size: 14 residues. V dropped 4 bases and J dropped 4; count of bases not matched to a gene: 1. Germline CDR1 reads LNHDA; CDR2 reads SQIVND (reference sequence). The CDR3 sequence is CASSRGQYNSPLHF. CDR3 coding DNA: TGTGCCAGTAGTAGGGGACAGTATAATTCACCCCTCCACTTT.

This clone was counted only a few times. The CDR3 nucleotides read TGTGCCAGCAGCCCTTCCGGGACAGGGACCTACGAGCAGTACTTC. This translates into CASSPSGTGTYEQYF. V gene TRBV13 combines with J gene TRBJ2-7, with 9 nucleotides matching TRBD1. This CDR3 spans 15 amino acids. The ends lost 5 bases at V and 2 bases at J; junction bases unmatched: 7. Per germline, CDR1 PRHDT and CDR2 FYEKMQ (reference sequence).

This rearrangement joins TRBV5-4 to TRBJ1-6; D is undetermined. Germline-derived CDR1 and CDR2 are SGHNT and YYREEE (reference sequence). This CDR3 has 15 amino acids. V lost 5 bases and J lost 9, with 18 bases in between. CDR3 DNA: TGTGCCAGCAGTTCTAATACTCTCACTGGTTCACCCCTCCACTTT. Translation gives CASSSNTLTGSPLHF.

The chain has TRBV6-5 and TRBJ2-1; 8 bases align to TRBD2. Trimming removed 4 bases from V and 4 bases from J; junction bases left unmatched: 6. The germline V gene encodes CDR1 MNHEY and CDR2 SVGAGI. The CDR3 has 15 amino acids. The CDR3 loop reads CASSSGSGGYNEQFF. In DNA, the CDR3 is TGTGCCAGCAGTTCGGGGAGCGGGGGATACAATGAGCAGTTCTTC.

This rearrangement joins TRBV19 to TRBJ2-5; 8 bases fit TRBD1. Germline trimming cut 6 bases from V and 3 bases from J; bases unmatched to any gene: 6. CDR1 and CDR2 (germline): LNHDA, SQIVND (reference sequence). This CDR3 is built from 14 residues. CDR3 sequence (DNA): TGTGCCAGTAGCAAGACAGGGGTTGAAGAGACCCAGTACTTC. Its protein is CASSKTGVEETQYF.

The V and J genes are TRBV6-5 and TRBJ2-7, with a possible D match to TRBD2 (6 bases). Looked up from germline, CDR1 is MNHEY and CDR2 is SVGAGI. Trimming took off 6 bases at V and 5 bases at J, with 20 bases between the two ends. This CDR3 spans 15 amino acids. The CDR3 DNA is TGTGCCAGCAGCAGGTTATACCTGGGAGGCGACGAGCAGTACTTC. Translating it yields CASSRLYLGGDEQYF.

The rearrangement uses TRBV28 and TRBJ2-3; a weak D match, TRBD2 (5 bases). The CDR3 is 15 residues long. The ends were cut back, 4 bases at V and 2 bases at J, with 13 bases in the middle. CDR1 and CDR2 from the germline V gene are MDHEN and SYDVKM. The CDR3 protein is CASSSSGESTDTQYF. In DNA, the CDR3 is TGTGCCAGCAGTTCGTCCGGGGAGTCCACAGATACGCAGTATTTT.

The rearrangement links TRBV7-9 to TRBJ2-7, with a tentative D call TRBD1 (6 bases). Trimming took off 6 bases at V and 3 bases at J, with 15 bases between the two ends. Germline-derived CDR1 and CDR2 are SEHNR and FQNEAQ (reference sequence). The CDR3 extends over 14 amino acids. DNA of the CDR3: TGTGCCAGCAGTTACCGGGACACCTACTACGAGCAGTACTTC. Protein sequence: CASSYRDTYYEQYF.

The chain links TRBV6-4 to TRBJ1-5, with D uncertain. The CDR3 totals 15 residues. V was pared by 3 bases and J by 0 bases, with 9 bases between. CDR1 MRHNA and CDR2 SNTAGT come from the germline V gene. CDR3 residues: CASSENLYSNQPQHF. The DNA for the CDR3 is TGTGCCAGCAGTGAAAATCTCTATAGCAATCAGCCCCAGCATTTT.

The chain carries TRBV29-1 and TRBJ2-3; 9 bases map to TRBD2. Losses at the gene ends were 1 base for V and 5 bases for J; bases not matched to a gene: 1. This CDR3 spans 13 amino acids. Germline CDR1 SQVTM, CDR2 ANQGSEA. The CDR3, as DNA: TGCAGCGTTGAAGCAGCGGGGGGAGATACGCAGTATTTT. Protein: CSVEAAGGDTQYF.

This clone was seen a few times. This chain uses TRBV12-3 or TRBV12-4 with TRBJ2-3, with a weak D call TRBD2 (6 bases). The CDR3 is 13 residues long. The ends were cut back, 6 bases at V and 5 bases at J, with 12 bases in the middle. Here the CDR3 DNA reads TGTGCCAGCAGCGCCGTGGGGGGAGATACGCAGTATTTT. It encodes CASSAVGGDTQYF.

This chain links TRBV27 with TRBJ2-3; possible D gene TRBD1, 5 bases. Looked up from germline, CDR1 is MNHEY and CDR2 is SMNVEV (reference sequence). Trimming removed 1 base from V and 1 base from J, with 15 bases in between. The length of the CDR3 is 17 residues. In nucleotides, the CDR3 is TGTGCCAGCAGTTTATTAGGTTCAGGGAAAGGCACAGATACGCAGTATTTT. Encoded protein: CASSLLGSGKGTDTQYF.

V and J are TRBV5-4 and TRBJ1-3; D may be TRBD1 (5 bases). This CDR3 spans 16 amino acids. With 4 bases removed from V and 1 base from J, the gap between germline ends came to 15 bases. CDR1 is SGHNT, CDR2 YYREEE, per germline (reference sequence). The CDR3 DNA sequence: TGTGCCAGCAGCCCGGAAGCGCCAGGGTCTGGAAACACCATATATTTT. Translation: CASSPEAPGSGNTIYF.

The chain is built from TRBV11-3 and TRBJ2-3; a possible D gene is TRBD2 (5 bases). The V gene's germline CDR1 is SGHNT and CDR2 YENEEA. The length of the CDR3 is 14 residues. The V end lost 4 bases, the J end lost 5 bases, and 13 bases lay between the germline ends. The CDR3 sequence: CASSSRADGDTQYF. The CDR3 bases are TGTGCCAGCAGCTCGAGGGCTGACGGAGATACGCAGTATTTT.

J is TRBJ2-7 and V is TRBV9; tentative D call: TRBD2 (5 bases). The V end was cut by 1 base, the J end by 5 bases, with 16 bases between. Germline V CDR1 and CDR2: SGDLS, YYNGEE. The CDR3 contains 15 residues. This chain's CDR3 is CASSVTPGEGNEQYF. The CDR3 bases are TGTGCCAGCAGCGTAACCCCCGGGGAAGGGAACGAGCAGTACTTC.

This chain connects TRBV6-5 to TRBJ1-1, with 8 bases lining up with TRBD1. Germline assignment: CDR1 MNHEY and CDR2 SVGAGI. CDR3 length: 15 amino acids. The V gene end was trimmed by 0 bases and the J gene end by 1 base; junction bases not matched to a gene: 1. CDR3 region: CASSYSDRGNTEAFF. CDR3 DNA sequence: TGTGCCAGCAGTTACTCCGACAGGGGGAACACTGAAGCTTTCTTT.

V is TRBV7-8 and J is TRBJ2-7; possible D gene TRBD2, 6 bases. The CDR3 is 16 residues long. V lost 4 bases and J 1 base, leaving 17 bases between the germline ends. CDR1 and CDR2 from the germline V gene are SGHVS and FQNEAQ. The CDR3 coding sequence is TGTGCCAGCAGCTCGAGGACTACTTCCGTATCCTACGAGCAGTACTTC. Protein product: CASSSRTTSVSYEQYF.

The gene calls are TRBV7-2 and TRBJ2-7; 9 nucleotides line up with TRBD2. This CDR3 is built from 15 residues. Germline V gives CDR1 SGHTA, CDR2 FQGNSA. J gave up 5 bases and V 1 base, and 6 bases lay outside the gene matches. For the CDR3, the DNA is TGTGCCAGCAGCTTAGGTTTAGCGGGAGTGCACGAGCAGTACTTC. Encoded protein: CASSLGLAGVHEQYF.